A single sample is the source of the 30 T cell receptor beta chains below, sequenced in a study of T cells in narcolepsy. TCRdb keeps only in-frame clones here, not all; method: immunoSEQ multiplex PCR. The table has 25,000 to 35,000 clones, 90% seen once. Sequenced sample: CD45RA- memory CD4+ T cells from PBMCs. Source of these receptors: a human donor with narcolepsy.

The chain uses TRBV5-5 and TRBJ1-6; D is uncertain. This CDR3 region has 14 residues. V lost 5 bases, J lost 0 bases, and 6 bases lay in between. CDR1 and CDR2 (germline): SGHKS, YYEKEE (reference sequence). The CDR3 here is CASRGFSYNSPLHF. The DNA of the CDR3 is TGTGCCAGCAGGGGTTTCTCCTATAATTCACCCCTCCACTTT.

The rearrangement uses TRBV19 and TRBJ1-3, with D perhaps matching TRBD1 (6 bases). V was pared by 7 bases and J by 0 bases, with 13 bases between. This CDR3 has 15 amino acids. Germline-derived CDR1 and CDR2 are LNHDA and SQIVND (reference sequence). The CDR3 is CASNLQGSSGNTIYF. In DNA form, the CDR3 reads TGTGCCAGTAATCTACAGGGAAGCTCTGGAAACACCATATATTTT.

Notes on this clone: A read error may produce the germline difference seen at one junction end. In the same sample, other DNA sequences code for this CDR3. The V and J genes are TRBV28 and TRBJ1-6; perhaps TRBD1 as D (6 bases). Germline V gives CDR1 MDHEN, CDR2 SYDVKM. This CDR3 spans 14 amino acids. The CDR3 loop reads CASSLGGSNSPLHF. The CDR3 DNA is TGTGCCAGTAGTTTGGGGGGCTCTAATTCACCCCTCCACTTT.

The V gene is TRBV5-6, the J gene TRBJ2-7, with D possibly being TRBD1 or TRBD2 (6 bases each). The CDR3 is 14 residues long. V lost 4 bases, J lost 4 bases, and 15 bases lay in between. Per germline, CDR1 SGHDT and CDR2 YYEEEE. In DNA form, the CDR3 reads TGTGCCAGCAGCCTTTGGGGGGCCATATACGAGCAGTACTTC. This gives the protein CASSLWGAIYEQYF.

The chain recombines TRBV5-1 with TRBJ2-6; no clear D gene. V was cut by 4 bases and J by 1 base, with 6 bases left in between. In germline, CDR1 is SGHRS, CDR2 YFSETQ. The CDR3 consists of 14 residues. In DNA, the CDR3 is TGCGCCAGCAGCATGGCTTCTGGGGCCAACGTCCTGACTTTC. It is translated as CASSMASGANVLTF.

The genes are TRBV4-1 and TRBJ2-7; unclear D gene. This CDR3 is 14 amino acids long. V lost 0 bases to trimming and J lost 1 base, with 7 bases between them. CDR1 is MGHRA and CDR2 is YSYEKL in the germline V gene. CDR3 DNA: TGCGCCAGCAGCCAAGAATTTCAGTCCTACGAGCAGTACTTC. It encodes CASSQEFQSYEQYF.

V and J are TRBV29-1 and TRBJ1-1; the D is unclear. V was shortened by 7 bases and J by 4 bases, with 10 bases between the two germline ends. The CDR3 extends over 11 amino acids. Germline CDR1 reads SQVTM; CDR2 reads ANQGSEA. CDR3 region: CSAQWVTEAFF. CDR3 in DNA: TGCAGCGCCCAATGGGTCACTGAAGCTTTCTTT.

V and J are TRBV28 and TRBJ2-5; TRBD1 agrees at 7 bases. V gave up 4 bases and J gave up 2 bases; unmatched junction bases: 16. Per the germline V gene, CDR1 is MDHEN and CDR2 is SYDVKM. The CDR3 spans 18 residues. The CDR3 DNA reads as TGTGCCAGCAGTTCGCTATGGGCGAACAGGGGTGGTCAAGAGACCCAGTACTTC. This translates into CASSSLWANRGGQETQYF.

The CDR3 DNA reads TGCGCCAGCAGCTTACTAGGGAGCGGTGAGCAGTTCTTC. It encodes CASSLLGSGEQFF. J is TRBJ2-1 and V is TRBV10-2; possible D gene TRBD2, 5 bases. The CDR3 has 13 amino acids. The germline V and J ends were trimmed by 6 bases and 9 bases, with 15 bases remaining between them. From germline, CDR1 is WSHSY and CDR2 SAAADI.

The rearrangement links TRBV6-1 to TRBJ2-1; possible D gene TRBD1, 6 bases. Trimming took off 7 bases at V and 10 bases at J, with 14 bases between the two ends. Germline CDR1 MNHNS, CDR2 SASEGT. There are 12 residues in the CDR3. CDR3 residues: CASILQGGEQFF. The CDR3 region has the DNA TGTGCCAGCATTCTACAGGGTGGCGAGCAGTTCTTC.

In this sample, this clone turned up once. The V gene is TRBV5-1, the J gene TRBJ1-5; D is uncertain. V was clipped by 0 bases and J by 7 bases, with 11 bases between them. CDR1 SGHRS and CDR2 YFSETQ come from the germline V gene. CDR3 length: 14 residues. CDR3 coding DNA: TGCGCCAGCAGCTTGGGAGAATCGGGACAGCCCCAGCATTTT. It specifies CASSLGESGQPQHF.

The rearrangement joins TRBV5-4 to TRBJ2-3; no clear D. V was trimmed by 0 bases and J by 6 bases, leaving 17 bases between them. The CDR3 is made up of 16 amino acids. CDR1 and CDR2 from the germline V gene are SGHNT and YYREEE (reference sequence). In DNA, the CDR3 is TGTGCCAGCAGCTTGGCCGGGCTAGTTCTAACTGATACGCAGTATTTT. It yields the protein CASSLAGLVLTDTQYF.

This sequence joins TRBV28 and TRBJ2-7; 7 nucleotides line up with TRBD1. V lost 7 bases and J lost 6; bases outside the gene matches: 9. The CDR3 has 13 residues. The V gene's germline CDR1 is MDHEN and CDR2 SYDVKM. The CDR3 sequence is CASKMTGLSEQYF. DNA for the CDR3: TGTGCCAGCAAAATGACAGGGTTATCCGAGCAGTACTTC.

The table lists this clone with a few counts. The chain links TRBV7-2 to TRBJ1-3; TRBD1 agrees at 7 bases. CDR3 length: 15 amino acids. From germline, CDR1 is SGHTA and CDR2 FQGNSA. V lost 5 bases to trimming and J lost 1 base; unmatched junction nucleotides: 5. In DNA form, the CDR3 reads TGTGCCAGCAGCCCCATCAGGGGGTCTGGAAACACCATATATTTT. This gives the protein CASSPIRGSGNTIYF.

The sample holds one count of this clone. The V and J genes are TRBV28 and TRBJ1-2; 7 bases fit TRBD1. This CDR3 has 13 amino acids. The V gene's germline CDR1 is MDHEN and CDR2 SYDVKM. Losses at the gene ends were 5 bases for V and 8 bases for J; bases not matched to a gene: 8. The CDR3 coding sequence is TGTGCCAGCAGTCCTCGGACAGGACTCGGCTACACCTTC. As protein: CASSPRTGLGYTF.

The chain joins TRBV6-5 to TRBJ2-7; D is possibly TRBD1 (5 bases). Between the trimmed V and J ends, which lost 2 bases and 3 bases, there was a span of 14 bases. Germline values: CDR1 MNHEY, CDR2 SVGAGI. The CDR3 totals 15 residues. The CDR3 region has the DNA TGTGCCAGCAGTTACAGGGGATCCCACCTCTACGAGCAGTACTTC. Encoded protein: CASSYRGSHLYEQYF.

The CDR3: CASSVGTGGQTDTQYF. The CDR3 bases are TGTGCCAGCAGTGTTGGTACGGGGGGGCAGACAGATACGCAGTATTTT. V is TRBV9 and J is TRBJ2-3; 8 bases align to TRBD2. V lost 5 bases to trimming and J lost 3 bases; unmatched junction nucleotides: 11. The CDR3 runs to 16 residues. Germline values: CDR1 SGDLS, CDR2 YYNGEE. The whole variable domain, remainder taken from reference TRBV9 and TRBJ2-3, is DSGVTQTPKHLITATGQRVTLRCSPRSGDLSVYWYQQSLDQGLQFLIQYYNGEERAKGNILERFSAQQFPDLHSELNLSSLELGDSALYFCASSVGTGGQTDTQYFGPGTRLTVL.

The CDR3 region is CASRSTTGINSPLHF. In DNA, the CDR3 is TGTGCCAGCAGGTCAACGACAGGGATTAATTCACCCCTCCACTTT. The chain carries TRBV2 and TRBJ1-6; 7 nucleotides match TRBD1. CDR3 size: 15 residues. Germline V gene lookup returns CDR1 SNHLY and CDR2 FYNNEI. Trimming cost V 6 bases and J 6 bases; bases outside gene matches: 8.

The chain is built from TRBV5-6 and TRBJ2-5, with TRBD2 matching over 10 bases. The germline gives CDR1 SGHDT, CDR2 YYEEEE. The CDR3 runs 18 residues. V lost 4 bases, J lost 5 bases, and 17 bases stayed unmatched. CDR3 sequence: CASSLRTSGYSRGETQYF. In DNA form, the CDR3 reads TGTGCCAGCAGCCTCCGGACTAGCGGCTACTCCCGGGGGGAGACCCAGTACTTC. Full variable domain (missing parts from reference TRBV5-6 and TRBJ2-5): DAGVTQSPTHLIKTRGQQVTLRCSPKSGHDTVSWYQQALGQGPQFIFQYYEEEERQRGNFPDRFSGHQFPNYSSELNVNALLLGDSALYLCASSLRTSGYSRGETQYFGPGTRLLVL.

The J gene is TRBJ1-5, the V gene TRBV27; weak D call: TRBD1 (5 bases). The CDR3 loop spans 14 amino acids. From germline, CDR1 is MNHEY and CDR2 SMNVEV (reference sequence). Trimming pared 4 bases from V and 7 bases from J, leaving 14 bases between. CDR3: CASSYQGRGQPQHF. For the CDR3, the DNA is TGTGCCAGCAGTTACCAGGGAAGGGGACAGCCCCAGCATTTT.

V and J are TRBV19 and TRBJ1-4; TRBD1 matches 7 bases. Germline trimming cut 6 bases from V and 2 bases from J; bases unmatched to any gene: 6. CDR1 and CDR2 (germline): LNHDA, SQIVND (reference sequence). CDR3 length: 15 amino acids. The CDR3 DNA sequence: TGTGCCAGTAGGCCACCGGGACAGACTAATGAAAAACTGTTTTTT. Protein: CASRPPGQTNEKLFF.

The chain recombines TRBV2 with TRBJ1-5; D is unresolved. V gave up 2 bases and J gave up 5 bases, with 10 bases separating them. This CDR3 is 14 amino acids long. Germline CDR1 reads SNHLY; CDR2 reads FYNNEI. CDR3 nucleotide sequence: TGTGCCAGCAGTGAACTGGGATTTTATCAGCCCCAGCATTTT. Translated, it gives CASSELGFYQPQHF.

The chain couples TRBV14 to TRBJ2-5, with D hard to call. V was clipped by 0 bases and J by 2 bases, with 13 bases between them. There are 16 residues in the CDR3. Germline CDR1 and CDR2: SGHDN and FVKESK. CDR3 residues: CASSQDIGRRQETQYF. The DNA of the CDR3 is TGTGCCAGCAGCCAAGACATAGGACGCCGACAAGAGACCCAGTACTTC.

The chain employs TRBV28 and TRBJ2-7, with D possibly being TRBD1 or TRBD2 (5 bases each). V was pared by 2 bases and J by 4 bases, with 6 bases between. CDR1 is MDHEN, CDR2 SYDVKM, per germline. The CDR3 has 12 residues. Written as DNA, the CDR3 is TGTGCCAGCAGTTTAGGGGGTTACGAGCAGTACTTC. Residues: CASSLGGYEQYF.

V usage is TRBV5-1 and J usage is TRBJ1-2; 7 nucleotides agree with TRBD1. Trimming removed 1 base from V and 4 bases from J; junction bases left unmatched: 4. Germline CDR1 reads SGHRS; CDR2 reads YFSETQ. This CDR3 is built from 14 residues. The CDR3 DNA sequence: TGCGCCAGCAGCTTGACAGGGGAGGTCTATGGCTACACCTTC. It translates to CASSLTGEVYGYTF.

Details on this clone: Sequence at one end of the junction differs from germline and may be a read error. The rearrangement uses TRBV19 and TRBJ2-5; D might be TRBD1 (6 bases). The J call may be faulty, since TRBJ2-7 better matches the DNA end. CDR1 is LNHDA, CDR2 SQIVND, per germline (reference sequence). The CDR3 length is 15 residues. The CDR3 DNA follows: TGTGCCAGTAGTGCCCCCGGCAGGGGTTCCTCCGAGCAGTACTTC. Its translation: CASSAPGRGSSEQYF.

The J gene is TRBJ2-1, the V gene TRBV28, with 10 bases matching TRBD2. CDR1 MDHEN and CDR2 SYDVKM come from the germline V gene. CDR3 length equals 14 residues. V trimming: 2 bases; J trimming: 9 bases; junction bases outside the gene matches: 4. The CDR3 region has the DNA TGTGCCAGCAGTTTACTAGCGGGGGCGGGTGAGCAGTTCTTC. Its translation is CASSLLAGAGEQFF. Combining the CDR3 with reference TRBV28 and TRBJ2-1 gives the whole variable domain DVKVTQSSRYLVKRTGEKVFLECVQDMDHENMFWYRQDPGLGLRLIYFSYDVKMKEKGDIPEGYSVSREKKERFSLILESASTNQTSMYLCASSLLAGAGEQFFGPGTRLTVL.

The gene calls are TRBV28 and TRBJ2-7, with 7 bases matching TRBD1. CDR3 length: 13 amino acids. Germline CDR1 reads MDHEN; CDR2 reads SYDVKM. V shed 6 bases and J 2 bases; nucleotides not matched to a gene: 4. CDR3 DNA sequence: TGTGCCAGCAGCGGACAGGTAACCTACGAGCAGTACTTC. It specifies CASSGQVTYEQYF.

This clone was counted only a few times. This rearrangement joins TRBV10-2 to TRBJ2-7; D possibly corresponds to TRBD2 (6 bases). Trimming left V 0 bases short and J 8 bases short, with 11 bases between. Germline loops: CDR1 WSHSY, CDR2 SAAADI. The CDR3 runs to 13 residues. The chain's CDR3 is CASSESLGSQQYF. CDR3 DNA sequence: TGCGCCAGCAGTGAGTCGCTCGGGAGTCAGCAGTACTTC.

The chain employs TRBV7-2 and TRBJ2-3; TRBD1 is a possible D gene (6 bases). The CDR3 sequence is 14 residues long. Trimming pared 0 bases from V and 7 bases from J, leaving 11 bases between. The germline V gene encodes CDR1 SGHTA and CDR2 FQGNSA. CDR3 protein: CASSLASTGNTQYF. The DNA for the CDR3 is TGTGCCAGCAGCTTAGCCTCCACAGGGAATACGCAGTATTTT.